This is a list of T cell receptor beta chains from one sample in a study of shared clonotypes between healthy human individuals. Here immunoSEQ multiplex PCR was the method, and the copy in TCRdb shows in-frame clones only, minus some. The sample contains 2 million to 2.5 million clones, about 94% of which appear only once. Sequencing was done on a sample of naive CD4+ T cells sorted from blood. Receptor source: a man aged 18 to 35 in good health. CDR3s include the opening cysteine and the closing phenylalanine or tryptophan. Fields, in order: J gene, D gene, V gene, clone size, CDR3 protein, CDR3 DNA. D genes are given only for firm matches. Some rows have no size entry. The others give once, few or many, or a class for an expanded clone.

j_gene: TRBJ2-7; d_gene: -; v_gene: TRBV28; abundance: -; CDR3aa: CASSSQTPYEQYF; CDR3nt: TGTGCCAGCAGCTCTCAGACCCCCTACGAGCAGTACTTC
j_gene: TRBJ2-5; d_gene: -; v_gene: TRBV7-2; abundance: -; CDR3aa: CASILQVGGQETQYF; CDR3nt: TGTGCCAGCATCCTTCAGGTGGGCGGACAAGAGACCCAGTACTTC
j_gene: TRBJ1-2; d_gene: TRBD1; v_gene: TRBV2; abundance: -; CDR3aa: CASSTGTGAANYGYTF; CDR3nt: TGTGCCAGCAGTACAGGTACAGGGGCTGCTAACTATGGCTACACCTTC
j_gene: TRBJ2-3; d_gene: TRBD1; v_gene: TRBV4-2; abundance: -; CDR3aa: CASSGTGGSAKDTQYF; CDR3nt: TGTGCCAGCAGCGGGACAGGGGGAAGTGCTAAGGATACGCAGTATTTT
j_gene: TRBJ2-3; d_gene: -; v_gene: TRBV5-1; abundance: few; CDR3aa: CASSLTNWISTDTQYF; CDR3nt: TGCGCCAGCAGCTTGACAAACTGGATTAGCACAGATACGCAGTATTTT
j_gene: TRBJ2-5; d_gene: -; v_gene: TRBV7-9; abundance: -; CDR3aa: CASSLLGETQYF; CDR3nt: TGTGCCAGCAGCTTACTGGGGGAGACCCAGTACTTC
j_gene: TRBJ1-1; d_gene: -; v_gene: TRBV19; abundance: -; CDR3aa: CASTPGDGRGTEAFF; CDR3nt: TGTGCCAGTACCCCAGGGGACGGTCGGGGCACTGAAGCTTTCTTT
j_gene: TRBJ2-1; d_gene: -; v_gene: TRBV9; abundance: -; CDR3aa: CASSHSGTRGSNEQFF; CDR3nt: TGTGCCAGCAGCCACTCCGGGACACGGGGGTCAAATGAGCAGTTCTTC
j_gene: TRBJ1-1; d_gene: -; v_gene: TRBV7-9; abundance: once; CDR3aa: CASRGSGRVAEAFF; CDR3nt: TGTGCCAGCAGGGGATCGGGCAGGGTTGCTGAAGCTTTCTTT
j_gene: TRBJ1-6; d_gene: -; v_gene: TRBV30; abundance: -; CDR3aa: CAWSEASGALHF; CDR3nt: TGTGCCTGGAGTGAAGCCTCAGGGGCCCTCCACTTT
j_gene: TRBJ2-6; d_gene: -; v_gene: TRBV6-1; abundance: -; CDR3aa: CASREGPGANVLTF; CDR3nt: TGTGCCAGCAGGGAGGGACCTGGGGCCAACGTCCTGACTTTC
j_gene: TRBJ1-4; d_gene: TRBD1; v_gene: TRBV4-3; abundance: -; CDR3aa: CASSQRTGDEKLFF; CDR3nt: TGCGCCAGCAGCCAGAGGACAGGGGATGAAAAACTGTTTTTT
j_gene: TRBJ1-4; d_gene: TRBD1; v_gene: TRBV30; abundance: -; CDR3aa: CAWSPGTGNEKLFF; CDR3nt: TGTGCCTGGAGTCCCGGGACAGGGAATGAAAAACTGTTTTTT
j_gene: TRBJ2-5; d_gene: TRBD2; v_gene: TRBV2; abundance: -; CDR3aa: CASTGLAIQETQYF; CDR3nt: TGTGCCAGCACGGGACTAGCTATCCAAGAGACCCAGTACTTC
j_gene: TRBJ2-1; d_gene: -; v_gene: TRBV4-3; abundance: -; CDR3aa: CASSQEYTGASEQFF; CDR3nt: TGCGCCAGCAGCCAAGAGTACACGGGAGCGAGTGAGCAGTTCTTC